Sequencing of this T cell receptor beta chain was carried out in a study of T cell responses to AZD1222 COVID-19 vaccine. Findings of the study overall: Increased Spike-specific TCR breadth and depth were observed after two AZD1222 doses. There were mostly white British donors and more females than males, and clonal diversity was possibly underestimated.

Using immunoSEQ multiplex PCR, the repertoire was profiled, and TCRdb retains in-frame clones only, with some absent. The sample consists of 150,000 or so clones, about 89% of them appearing once. Germline V CDR1 and CDR2: SGHKS, YYEKEE (reference sequence). Trimming took 4 bases from V and 0 from J, leaving 20 bases between them. This CDR3 comprises 18 residues. About this clone: What it binds is not known.

This chain connects TRBV5-5 to TRBJ2-1; D is perhaps TRBD2 (6 bases). The origin of this receptor is an adult in good health. The specimen was peripheral blood, collected on day 0 of AZD1222 vaccination. The CDR3 is CASSTGVALRLSYNEQFF. The DNA for the CDR3 is TGTGCCAGCAGCACGGGGGTGGCGCTGAGGCTCTCCTACAATGAGCAGTTCTTC. Complete variable domain (other parts from reference TRBV5-5 and TRBJ2-1): DAGVTQSPTHLIKTRGQQVTLRCSPISGHKSVSWYQQVLGQGPQFIFQYYEKEERGRGNFPDRFSARQFPNYSSELNVNALLLGDSALYLCASSTGVALRLSYNEQFFGPGTRLTVL.